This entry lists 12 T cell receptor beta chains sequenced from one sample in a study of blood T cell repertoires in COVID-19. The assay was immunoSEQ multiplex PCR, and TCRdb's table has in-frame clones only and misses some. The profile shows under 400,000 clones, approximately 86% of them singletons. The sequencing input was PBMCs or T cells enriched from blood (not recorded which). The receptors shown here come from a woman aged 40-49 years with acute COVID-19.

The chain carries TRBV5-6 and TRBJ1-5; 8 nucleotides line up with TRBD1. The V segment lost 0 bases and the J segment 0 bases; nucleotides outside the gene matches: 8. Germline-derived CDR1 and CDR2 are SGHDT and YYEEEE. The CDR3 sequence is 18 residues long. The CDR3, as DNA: TGTGCCAGCAGCTTGGGCGGCAGGGGGCTCTATAGCAATCAGCCCCAGCATTTT. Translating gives CASSLGGRGLYSNQPQHF. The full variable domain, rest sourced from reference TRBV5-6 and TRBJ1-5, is DAGVTQSPTHLIKTRGQQVTLRCSPKSGHDTVSWYQQALGQGPQFIFQYYEEEERQRGNFPDRFSGHQFPNYSSELNVNALLLGDSALYLCASSLGGRGLYSNQPQHFGDGTRLSIL.

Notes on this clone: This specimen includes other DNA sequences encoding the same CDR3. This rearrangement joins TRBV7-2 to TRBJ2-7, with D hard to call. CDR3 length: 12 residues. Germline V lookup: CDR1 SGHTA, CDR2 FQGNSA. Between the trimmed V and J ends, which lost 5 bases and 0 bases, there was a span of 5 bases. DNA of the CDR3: TGTGCCAGCAGCCTTAGCTCCTACGAGCAGTACTTC. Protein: CASSLSSYEQYF.

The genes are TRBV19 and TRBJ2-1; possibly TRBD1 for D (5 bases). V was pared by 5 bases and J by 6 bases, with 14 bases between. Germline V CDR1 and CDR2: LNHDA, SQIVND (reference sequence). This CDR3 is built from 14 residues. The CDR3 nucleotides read TGTGCCAGTAGTCCACAGGTCAGGAGCAATGAGCAGTTCTTC. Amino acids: CASSPQVRSNEQFF.

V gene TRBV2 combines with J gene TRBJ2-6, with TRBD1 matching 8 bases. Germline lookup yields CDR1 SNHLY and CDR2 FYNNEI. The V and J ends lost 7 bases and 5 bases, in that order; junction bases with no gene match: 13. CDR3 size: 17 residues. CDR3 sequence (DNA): TGTGCCAGCACGCCGGGACAGGACCTTATGCGGGCCAACGTCCTGACTTTC. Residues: CASTPGQDLMRANVLTF.

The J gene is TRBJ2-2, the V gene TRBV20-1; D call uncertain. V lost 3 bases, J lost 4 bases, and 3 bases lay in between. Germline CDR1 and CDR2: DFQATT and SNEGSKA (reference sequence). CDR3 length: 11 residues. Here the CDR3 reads CSASITGELFF. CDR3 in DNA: TGCAGTGCTAGCATCACCGGGGAGCTGTTTTTT.

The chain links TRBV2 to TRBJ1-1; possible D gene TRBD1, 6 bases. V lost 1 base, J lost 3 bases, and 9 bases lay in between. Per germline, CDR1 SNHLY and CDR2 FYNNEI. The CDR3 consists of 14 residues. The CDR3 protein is CASSEDRAYTEAFF. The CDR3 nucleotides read TGTGCCAGCAGTGAAGACAGGGCCTACACTGAAGCTTTCTTT.

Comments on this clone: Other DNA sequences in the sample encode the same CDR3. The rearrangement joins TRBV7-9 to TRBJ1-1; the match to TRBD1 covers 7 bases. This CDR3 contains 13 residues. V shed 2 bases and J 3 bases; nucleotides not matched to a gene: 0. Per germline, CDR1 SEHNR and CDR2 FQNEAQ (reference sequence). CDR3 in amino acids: CASSLTGDTEAFF. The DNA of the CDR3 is TGTGCCAGCAGCTTAACAGGGGACACTGAAGCTTTCTTT.

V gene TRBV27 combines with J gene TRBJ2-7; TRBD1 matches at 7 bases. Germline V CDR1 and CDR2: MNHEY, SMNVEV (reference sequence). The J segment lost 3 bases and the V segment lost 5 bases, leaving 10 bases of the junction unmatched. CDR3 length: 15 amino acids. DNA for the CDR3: TGTGCCAGCAGTACCCGACAGGGTTCGTACTACGAGCAGTACTTC. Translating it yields CASSTRQGSYYEQYF.

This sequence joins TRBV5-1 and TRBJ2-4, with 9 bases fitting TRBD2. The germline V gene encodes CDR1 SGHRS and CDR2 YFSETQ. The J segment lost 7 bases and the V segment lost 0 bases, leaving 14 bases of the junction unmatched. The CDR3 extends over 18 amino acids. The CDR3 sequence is CASSLGGTSTAVVNIQYF. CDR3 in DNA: TGCGCCAGCAGCTTGGGAGGGACTAGCACCGCAGTGGTGAACATTCAGTACTTC.

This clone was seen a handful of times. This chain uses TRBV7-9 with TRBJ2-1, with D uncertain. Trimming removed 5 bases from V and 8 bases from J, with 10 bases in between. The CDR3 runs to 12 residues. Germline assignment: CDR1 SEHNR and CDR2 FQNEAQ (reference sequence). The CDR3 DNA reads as TGTGCCAGCAGCCACTCAGGATATGAGCAGTTCTTC. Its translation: CASSHSGYEQFF.

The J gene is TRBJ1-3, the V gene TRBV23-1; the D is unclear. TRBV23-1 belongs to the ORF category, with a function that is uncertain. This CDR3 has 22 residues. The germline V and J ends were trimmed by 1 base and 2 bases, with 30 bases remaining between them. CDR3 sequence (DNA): TGCGCCAGCAGTCAATGTTGGGGTTGCGGGCTAAAAGTGCAGGAGGCTGGAAACACCATATATTTT. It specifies CASSQCWGCGLKVQEAGNTIYF.

CDR3: CSASTGLVDQPQHF. CDR3 DNA sequence: TGCAGTGCTAGTACAGGGTTGGTGGATCAGCCCCAGCATTTT. This chain joins TRBV20-1 and TRBJ1-5, with D maybe TRBD1 (6 bases). V was shortened by 3 bases and J by 5 bases, with 14 bases between the two germline ends. The germline CDR1 and CDR2 sequences are DFQATT and SNEGSKA (reference sequence). CDR3 size: 14 residues.